This entry lists 5 T cell receptor beta chains sequenced from one sample in a study of CD8 T cells in ankylosing spondylitis. In TCRdb, the 5' RACE reads were re-called with MiXCR into one record per CDR3 protein. The sample carries 350,000 to 450,000 distinct CDR3 sequences, roughly 20% recorded once. The sequenced sample was blood, either unsorted or a sorted T cell fraction (not recorded which). These receptors originate from a male donor with ankylosing spondylitis or in good health (not recorded which).

V and J are TRBV27 and TRBJ2-1; possibly TRBD2 for D (6 bases). Deletions cut 10 bases from V and 4 bases from J, with 17 bases between. The CDR3 totals 14 residues. Germline CDR1 MNHEY, CDR2 SMNVEV (reference sequence). The CDR3 DNA sequence: TGTGCCACTTCTGAGGCGGGGAGATACAATGAGCAGTTCTTC. It translates to CATSEAGRYNEQFF.

This clonotype was observed many times. The chain is built from TRBV27 and TRBJ2-1, with D unresolved. The CDR3 covers 14 residues. The V gene's germline CDR1 is MNHEY and CDR2 SMNVEV (reference sequence). V was shortened by 3 bases and J by 0 bases, with 6 bases between the two germline ends. CDR3 amino acids: CASSFGVSYNEQFF. The CDR3 bases are TGTGCCAGCAGTTTCGGTGTCTCCTACAATGAGCAGTTCTTC.

This clonotype was seen more than once but under ten times. The chain recombines TRBV28 with TRBJ2-1; D possibly corresponds to TRBD1 (6 bases). The CDR3 is 15 amino acids. The V gene lost 2 bases and the J gene lost 6 bases, with 14 bases spanning the gap. CDR1 is MDHEN and CDR2 is SYDVKM in the germline V gene. CDR3 residues: CASSLGSGGINEQFF. As DNA, the CDR3 is TGTGCCAGCAGTTTAGGTTCTGGGGGCATCAATGAGCAGTTCTTC.

The table lists this clonotype with a few counts. This chain links TRBV5-6 with TRBJ2-1; D possibly corresponds to TRBD1 (5 bases). Germline values: CDR1 SGHDT, CDR2 YYEEEE. The CDR3 runs 15 residues. Trimming stripped 0 bases from V and 2 bases from J, with 9 bases between. The CDR3 DNA follows: TGTGCCAGCAGCTTGGTCAGGGCTACCTACAATGAGCAGTTCTTC. This translates into CASSLVRATYNEQFF.

This chain joins TRBV6-5 and TRBJ1-2; D not certain. CDR1 is MNHEY, CDR2 SVGAGI, per germline. The CDR3 has 13 residues. The ends were cut back, 3 bases at V and 8 bases at J, with 13 bases in the middle. The CDR3 loop reads CASSYAPQGGYTF. The CDR3 nucleotides read TGTGCCAGCAGTTATGCCCCTCAAGGGGGCTACACCTTC.